Below are 27 T cell receptor beta chains sequenced from a single sample in a study of blood T cell repertoires in COVID-19. Sequencing used immunoSEQ multiplex PCR; TCRdb keeps in-frame clones, though not all of them. The sample lists 250,000 to 350,000 clones; more than 70% were seen once. Sequenced sample: peripheral blood. All receptors come from a woman between 45 and 60 years old who had recovered from COVID-19.

The chain employs TRBV4-1 and TRBJ2-1; TRBD2 matches 8 bases. The germline CDR1 and CDR2 sequences are MGHRA and YSYEKL. The V segment lost 0 bases and the J segment 4 bases; nucleotides outside the gene matches: 11. The CDR3 is 18 residues long. The CDR3 is CASSQDQSGGRLYNEQFF. The CDR3 DNA reads as TGCGCCAGCAGCCAAGATCAGAGCGGGGGCCGCTTATACAATGAGCAGTTCTTC.

The chain has TRBV10-3 and TRBJ2-3, with 9 bases matching TRBD2. V shed 11 bases and J 10 bases; nucleotides not matched to a gene: 16. Germline values: CDR1 ENHRY, CDR2 SYGVKD. This CDR3 has 14 residues. In nucleotides, the CDR3 is TGTGCCTCCCATAGGGGACTAGCTAAGGACCCGCAGTATTTT. Encoded protein: CASHRGLAKDPQYF.

This chain joins TRBV12-3 or TRBV12-4 and TRBJ1-1; 7 positions agree with TRBD1. The CDR3 is 12 residues long. The V and J ends lost 6 bases and 11 bases, in that order; junction bases with no gene match: 9. This chain's CDR3 is CASRYHQGVAFF. CDR3 DNA sequence: TGTGCCAGCAGATACCATCAGGGGGTGGCTTTCTTT.

In this sample, this clone turned up once. This rearrangement joins TRBV15 to TRBJ2-2; 9 nucleotides line up with TRBD1. V trimming: 5 bases; J trimming: 4 bases; junction bases outside the gene matches: 8. Germline CDR1 reads LNHNV; CDR2 reads YYDKDF (reference sequence). CDR3 size: 16 residues. Here the CDR3 reads CATSRPGTGITGELFF. DNA of the CDR3: TGTGCCACCAGCCGCCCCGGGACAGGGATCACCGGGGAGCTGTTTTTT.

The chain joins TRBV19 to TRBJ2-1; 9 bases match TRBD1. This CDR3 is 17 amino acids long. The V and J ends lost 5 bases and 4 bases, in that order; junction bases with no gene match: 12. Germline V lookup: CDR1 LNHDA, CDR2 SQIVND (reference sequence). CDR3 in DNA: TGTGCCAGTAGTCCCCAAGGTGGGACAGGGAGGTACAATGAGCAGTTCTTC. Protein: CASSPQGGTGRYNEQFF.

This clone was seen a handful of times. CDR3: CASSIRGGNQPQHF. Written as DNA, the CDR3 is TGTGCCAGTAGTATCCGGGGAGGGAATCAGCCCCAGCATTTT. V is TRBV19 and J is TRBJ1-5, with D unresolved. The CDR3 loop spans 14 amino acids. Germline V gene data show CDR1 as LNHDA and CDR2 as SQIVND (reference sequence). V shed 3 bases and J shed 4 bases, with 10 bases lying between them.

This chain connects TRBV19 to TRBJ2-3; perhaps TRBD1 as D (5 bases). Germline CDR1 LNHDA, CDR2 SQIVND (reference sequence). The CDR3 is 13 residues long. V lost 10 bases to trimming and J lost 3 bases, with 14 bases between them. CDR3 DNA sequence: TGTGCCACTCAGGGTGTCTTTACAGATACGCAGTATTTT. This encodes CATQGVFTDTQYF.

To note about this clone: Germline is not matched at one junction end, which may reflect a read error. This sample also contains other DNA sequences that code for the same CDR3. V gene TRBV18 combines with J gene TRBJ2-3; 11 bases line up with TRBD2. The CDR3 length is 16 residues. Germline CDR1 and CDR2: KGHSH and LQKENI. CDR3: CASSPLGLAGADTQYF. In DNA, the CDR3 is TGTGCCAGCTCCCCACTCGGACTAGCGGGTGCAGATACGCAGTATTTT.

The rearrangement uses TRBV28 and TRBJ1-2; 7 nucleotides agree with TRBD1. The V gene end was trimmed by 8 bases and the J gene end by 4 bases; junction bases not matched to a gene: 28. Germline V lookup: CDR1 MDHEN, CDR2 SYDVKM. The CDR3 contains 20 residues. The CDR3 here is CASDEFTSTRTGVRLYGYTF. DNA for the CDR3: TGTGCCAGCGACGAATTTACATCCACACGCACAGGGGTGAGGCTCTATGGCTACACCTTC.

The V gene is TRBV30, the J gene TRBJ2-1; D not certain. The CDR3 spans 9 residues. The V end lost 7 bases, the J end lost 7 bases, and 5 bases lay between the germline ends. CDR1 and CDR2 (germline): GTSNPN, SVGIG (reference sequence). Here the CDR3 reads CAYGNEQFF. The CDR3 bases are TGTGCCTACGGTAATGAGCAGTTCTTC.

The J gene is TRBJ1-2, the V gene TRBV7-2, with D maybe TRBD1 (5 bases). The germline CDR1 and CDR2 sequences are SGHTA and FQGNSA. There are 14 residues in the CDR3. The V and J ends lost 0 bases and 6 bases respectively, with 11 bases between them. The CDR3 spells CASSLALAGHGYTF. The CDR3 region has the DNA TGTGCCAGCAGCTTAGCGCTTGCAGGGCATGGCTACACCTTC.

The genes are TRBV10-3 and TRBJ2-7; D may be TRBD1 (7 bases). Trimming shortened V by 2 bases and J by 4 bases, and 18 bases separated the two germline ends. The CDR3 loop spans 16 amino acids. Germline-derived CDR1 and CDR2 are ENHRY and SYGVKD. The CDR3 protein is CAISELGGRGVYEQYF. The DNA for the CDR3 is TGTGCCATCAGTGAGCTTGGGGGCAGGGGGGTTTACGAGCAGTACTTC.

J is TRBJ2-5 and V is TRBV28, with 11 positions matching TRBD2. Germline lookup yields CDR1 MDHEN and CDR2 SYDVKM. Trimming took 5 bases from V and 7 from J; bases not matched to a gene: 15. This CDR3 is 17 amino acids long. The DNA of the CDR3 is TGTGCCAGCAGTGTCCTGGGGACTAGCGGAGCCAGAGGGACCCAGTACTTC. Translating gives CASSVLGTSGARGTQYF.

The CDR3 protein is CAWSAGAGQFF. CDR3 DNA sequence: TGTGCCTGGAGTGCTGGGGCTGGGCAGTTCTTC. This chain connects TRBV30 to TRBJ2-1, with D tentatively TRBD1 (5 bases). Germline V CDR1 and CDR2: GTSNPN, SVGIG (reference sequence). V gave up 1 base and J gave up 12 bases, with 10 bases separating them. This CDR3 has 11 residues.

The chain links TRBV29-1 to TRBJ1-1, with D possibly matching TRBD1 (5 bases). Germline V CDR1 and CDR2: SQVTM, ANQGSEA. The CDR3 length is 14 residues. The ends were cut back, 6 bases at V and 0 bases at J, with 14 bases in the middle. The CDR3: CSVHPGNMNTEAFF. CDR3 sequence (DNA): TGCAGCGTACACCCAGGGAATATGAACACTGAAGCTTTCTTT.

The J gene is TRBJ1-2, the V gene TRBV5-4; possibly TRBD1 for D (5 bases). The V end was cut by 3 bases, the J end by 1 base, with 16 bases between. Looked up from germline, CDR1 is SGHNT and CDR2 is YYREEE (reference sequence). The CDR3 length is 16 residues. The CDR3 protein is CASSSGGSGVNYGYTF. The CDR3 DNA follows: TGTGCCAGCAGCTCCGGCGGATCGGGGGTTAACTATGGCTACACCTTC.

V and J are TRBV12-3 or TRBV12-4 and TRBJ2-5; the D gene is possibly TRBD2 (6 bases). The germline V and J ends were trimmed by 6 bases and 7 bases, with 15 bases remaining between them. The CDR3 extends over 13 amino acids. CDR3 amino acids: CASSKARGGTQYF. The CDR3 DNA reads as TGTGCCAGCAGCAAGGCTAGGGGAGGGACCCAGTACTTC.

V gene TRBV5-1 combines with J gene TRBJ1-2; D gene unclear. CDR3 size: 13 residues. Germline-derived CDR1 and CDR2 are SGHRS and YFSETQ. The V end lost 2 bases, the J end lost 3 bases, and 8 bases lay between the germline ends. CDR3 DNA sequence: TGCGCCAGCAGCTTCGGGTTCGACTATGGCTACACCTTC. Protein sequence: CASSFGFDYGYTF.

This clone was detected only a few times. This chain connects TRBV6-5 to TRBJ1-2; 8 bases are shared with TRBD1. V shed 2 bases, J shed 4 bases, and the junction held 6 bases outside the gene matches. The CDR3 has 15 residues. The germline CDR1 and CDR2 sequences are MNHEY and SVGAGI. In DNA form, the CDR3 reads TGTGCCAGCAGTTACGGAGGACAGGGCACCTATGGCTACACCTTC. It specifies CASSYGGQGTYGYTF.

The chain is built from TRBV27 and TRBJ1-3; D not resolved. The V and J ends lost 6 bases and 0 bases respectively, with 15 bases between them. The CDR3 contains 16 residues. Germline lookup yields CDR1 MNHEY and CDR2 SMNVEV (reference sequence). The CDR3 DNA sequence: TGTGCCAGCAGCTCAAACCGGAGATACTCTGGAAACACCATATATTTT. This sequence encodes CASSSNRRYSGNTIYF.

This chain links TRBV11-2 with TRBJ2-2; D gene uncertain. The CDR3 spans 15 residues. Per germline, CDR1 SGHAT and CDR2 FQNNGV. V lost 5 bases and J lost 5, with 15 bases in between. The CDR3 loop reads CASSLGPGWTGELFF. The DNA of the CDR3 is TGTGCCAGCAGCCTAGGCCCGGGTTGGACCGGGGAGCTGTTTTTT.

As DNA, the CDR3 is TGTGCCATCAGTGTAGCGGGGACTCAAGAGACCCAGTACTTC. This codes for CAISVAGTQETQYF. The chain carries TRBV10-3 and TRBJ2-5, with 8 bases identical to TRBD2. The V segment lost 4 bases and the J segment 2 bases; nucleotides outside the gene matches: 3. Germline CDR1 and CDR2: ENHRY and SYGVKD. The CDR3 spans 14 residues.

This clone was detected only once. The sample holds other DNA sequences that translate to the same CDR3. The CDR3 sequence is CASSPGQSYGYTF. The CDR3 nucleotides read TGTGCCAGCTCACCGGGACAGTCCTATGGCTACACCTTC. The gene calls are TRBV18 and TRBJ1-2, with 7 bases matching TRBD1. The CDR3 runs 13 residues. The V and J ends lost 3 bases and 4 bases, in that order; junction bases with no gene match: 2. CDR1 and CDR2 (germline): KGHSH, LQKENI.

This clone was counted once. This sequence joins TRBV6-5 and TRBJ1-5; tentatively, D is TRBD1 (6 bases). The CDR3 sequence is 14 residues long. V lost 5 bases and J 4 bases, leaving 12 bases between the germline ends. CDR1 and CDR2 (germline): MNHEY, SVGAGI. CDR3: CASSPRQANQPQHF. The CDR3, as DNA: TGTGCCAGCAGTCCCCGACAGGCAAATCAGCCCCAGCATTTT.

The chain links TRBV19 to TRBJ2-6; D is unclear. Trimming took off 5 bases at V and 0 bases at J, with 14 bases between the two ends. The CDR3 spans 17 residues. The germline V gene has CDR1 LNHDA and CDR2 SQIVND (reference sequence). CDR3: CASSPNAHDSGANVLTF. As DNA, the CDR3 is TGTGCCAGTAGTCCAAACGCACATGACTCTGGGGCCAACGTCCTGACTTTC.

The chain couples TRBV18 to TRBJ1-1; maybe TRBD1 (6 bases). The CDR3 is 15 residues long. Germline V gives CDR1 KGHSH, CDR2 LQKENI. V was trimmed by 3 bases and J by 1 base, leaving 12 bases between them. This CDR3 reads CASSPTRGSNTEAFF. The CDR3 DNA follows: TGTGCCAGCTCACCTACCAGGGGCTCGAACACTGAAGCTTTCTTT.

The chain employs TRBV3-1 (or the pseudogene TRBV3-2) and TRBJ1-4; D is possibly TRBD1 (5 bases). Germline assignment: CDR1 LGHDT and CDR2 YNNKEL (reference sequence). The CDR3 totals 16 residues. V was pared by 5 bases and J by 5 bases, with 18 bases between. The chain's CDR3 is CASSNSFEDSNEKLFF. In DNA form, the CDR3 reads TGTGCCAGCAGCAACTCCTTCGAAGACAGCAATGAAAAACTGTTTTTT.